This T cell receptor beta chain was sequenced in a study of blood T cell repertoires in COVID-19. Study background: The origin of the acute and convalescent COVID-19 samples was the United States, Italy and Spain. From T cells, B-cell-depleted T cells, or PBMCs came the material, which was cDNA or gDNA.

Per the original data handling: Counts of nucleated cells, estimated from reference gene primer amplification, were obtained. The assay was immunoSEQ multiplex PCR, and TCRdb's table has in-frame clones only and misses some. D and trimming come from the DNA, and the V and J calls and clone size come from that table. The sample consists of around 250,000 clones, 80% to 90% of them appearing once. Ages ranged from about 18 to 89 years, with residence in 20 to 30 US areas. Germline CDR1 and CDR2: LGHDT and YNNKEL (reference sequence). V dropped 4 bases and J dropped 3 bases, with 13 bases sitting between them. This CDR3 comprises 14 residues.

The receptor comes from a woman aged 50 to 60 who had been exposed to COVID-19. Material for sequencing was PBMCs or T cells enriched from blood (not recorded which). The gene calls are TRBV3-1 (or the pseudogene TRBV3-2) and TRBJ2-7, with D uncertain. Here the CDR3 DNA reads TGTGCCAGCAGCCCCCAATCTTTCGGCTACGAGCAGTACTTC. It specifies CASSPQSFGYEQYF.